This TCR beta chain derives from a study of blood T cell repertoires in COVID-19. As for the study in general: COVID-19 samples collected from the United States, Italy and Spain covered acute and convalescent phases.

A few counts support this clone. The CDR3 is made up of 16 amino acids. V was clipped by 6 bases and J by 8 bases; unmatched bases: 10. Germline CDR1 is SNHLY and CDR2 is FYNNEI. Clones were read by immunoSEQ multiplex PCR, and TCRdb kept only the in-frame ones, dropping some. This sample has fewer than 200,000 clones, with approximately 86% found just once. V is TRBV2 and J is TRBJ1-4; 12 bases match TRBD1. This clonotype was sampled from a man in his forties or fifties with active or convalescent COVID-19. The sample taken for sequencing was peripheral blood. This CDR3 reads CASSPGYGTGGEKLFF. Written as DNA, the CDR3 is TGTGCCAGCAGCCCGGGATATGGGACAGGGGGCGAAAAACTGTTTTTT.